This TCR beta chain was observed in a study of PD-1 blockade in mismatch repair-deficient tumors. Looking at the study overall: Patients had approximately 13 mismatch repair-deficient cancer types, all previously treated and progressing. Notes on the study in general: After pembrolizumab, tumor-resident clones rose rapidly, then generally contracted before radiologic responses.

Assay: immunoSEQ multiplex PCR; the TCRdb copy retains only in-frame clones and omits some. Among 60,000 to 65,000 clones listed, around 88% were seen once. With 2 bases clipped from V and 2 bases from J, the junction kept 9 bases outside the gene matches. Looked up from germline, CDR1 is MNHEY and CDR2 is SVGAGI. This CDR3 spans 16 amino acids. Every patient had mismatch repair deficiency by PCR or immunohistochemistry. Worth noting for this clone: Its antigen is as yet unknown.

The chain uses TRBV6-5 and TRBJ2-7, with 7 nucleotides matching TRBD2. The TCR was taken from an adult with mismatch repair-deficient cancer. The sequenced sample was peripheral blood, obtained 52 weeks after starting pembrolizumab. The CDR3 DNA follows: TGTGCCAGCAGTTACCGGACGGGGAGGGTTGCCTACGAGCAGTACTTC. Protein product: CASSYRTGRVAYEQYF.